This TCR beta chain was identified during a study of somatic mutations in cytotoxic T cells in rheumatoid arthritis. About this clone itself: Its antigen is currently unknown.

Sequencing used immunoSEQ multiplex PCR; TCRdb keeps in-frame clones, though not all of them. The top ten hold about 12% of the sample, which has 15,000 or so clones, 70% to 80% seen once. The study pulled out CD4+ and CD8+ cells with positive magnetic bead selection and then checked their purity by flow cytometry. The germline V and J ends were trimmed by 3 bases and 0 bases, with 6 bases remaining between them. Per germline, CDR1 MDHEN and CDR2 SYDVKM. This CDR3 is 14 amino acids long. General study points: Increasing age coincided with elevated CD8+ clonality among rheumatoid arthritis patients, though not among healthy controls.

The sequencing input was CD8+ T cells sorted from blood. The origin of this receptor is an adult with rheumatoid arthritis. The chain is built from TRBV28 and TRBJ1-3; D is unclear. The CDR3 DNA follows: TGTGCCAGCAGTTTGAGCGGCTCTGGAAACACCATATATTTT. Encoded protein: CASSLSGSGNTIYF.